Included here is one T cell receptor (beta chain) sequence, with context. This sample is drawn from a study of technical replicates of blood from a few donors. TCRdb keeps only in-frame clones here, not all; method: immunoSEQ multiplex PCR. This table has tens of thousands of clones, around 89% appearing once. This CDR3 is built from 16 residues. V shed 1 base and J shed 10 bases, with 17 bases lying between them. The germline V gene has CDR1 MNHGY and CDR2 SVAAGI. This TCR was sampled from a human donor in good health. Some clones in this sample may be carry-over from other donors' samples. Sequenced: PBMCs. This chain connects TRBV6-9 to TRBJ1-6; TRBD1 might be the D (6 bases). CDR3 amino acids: CASSYCGGGLGSPLHF. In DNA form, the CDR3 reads TGTGCCAGCAGTTATTGTGGGGGGGGGCTAGGGTCACCCCTCCACTTT.